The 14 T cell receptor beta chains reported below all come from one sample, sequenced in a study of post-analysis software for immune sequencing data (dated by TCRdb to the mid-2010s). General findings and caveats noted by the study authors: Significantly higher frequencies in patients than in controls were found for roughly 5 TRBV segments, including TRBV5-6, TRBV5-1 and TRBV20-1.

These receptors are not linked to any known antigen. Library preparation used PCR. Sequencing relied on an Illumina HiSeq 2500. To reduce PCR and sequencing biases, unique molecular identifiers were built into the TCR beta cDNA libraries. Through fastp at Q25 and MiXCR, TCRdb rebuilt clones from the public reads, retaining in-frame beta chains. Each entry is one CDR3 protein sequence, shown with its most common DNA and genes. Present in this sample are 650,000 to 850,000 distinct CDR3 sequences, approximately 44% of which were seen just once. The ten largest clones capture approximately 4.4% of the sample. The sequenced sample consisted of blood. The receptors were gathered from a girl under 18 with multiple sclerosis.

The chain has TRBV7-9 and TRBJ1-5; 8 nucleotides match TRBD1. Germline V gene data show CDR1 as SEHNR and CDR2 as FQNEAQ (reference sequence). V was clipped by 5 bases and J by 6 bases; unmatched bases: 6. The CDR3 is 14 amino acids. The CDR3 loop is CASSGQGGGQPQHF. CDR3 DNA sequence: TGTGCCAGCAGCGGACAGGGAGGCGGTCAGCCCCAGCATTTT.

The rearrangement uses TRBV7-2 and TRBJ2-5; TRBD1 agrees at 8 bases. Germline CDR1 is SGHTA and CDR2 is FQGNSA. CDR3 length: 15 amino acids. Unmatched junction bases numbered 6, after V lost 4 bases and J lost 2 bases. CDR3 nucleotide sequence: TGTGCCAGCAGCTGGGGACAGGACCCTCAAGAGACCCAGTACTTC. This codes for CASSWGQDPQETQYF.

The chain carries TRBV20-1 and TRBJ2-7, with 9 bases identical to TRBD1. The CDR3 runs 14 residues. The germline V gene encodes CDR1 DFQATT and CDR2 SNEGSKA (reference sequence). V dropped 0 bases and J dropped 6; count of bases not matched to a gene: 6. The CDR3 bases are TGCAGTGCTAGAGAAGGGACAGGGAGGAGCGAGCAGTACTTC. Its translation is CSAREGTGRSEQYF.

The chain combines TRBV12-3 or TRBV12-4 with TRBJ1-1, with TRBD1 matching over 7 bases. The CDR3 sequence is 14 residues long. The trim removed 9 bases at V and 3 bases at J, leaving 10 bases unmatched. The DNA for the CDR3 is TGTGCCAGTAGACCAACAGGGGAGGACACTGAAGCTTTCTTT. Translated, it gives CASRPTGEDTEAFF.

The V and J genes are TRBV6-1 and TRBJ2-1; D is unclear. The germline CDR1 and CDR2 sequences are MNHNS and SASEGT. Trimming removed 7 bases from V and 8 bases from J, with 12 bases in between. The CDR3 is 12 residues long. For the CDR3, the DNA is TGTGCCAGCATGGCAGGTTGGGATGAGCAGTTCTTC. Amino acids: CASMAGWDEQFF.

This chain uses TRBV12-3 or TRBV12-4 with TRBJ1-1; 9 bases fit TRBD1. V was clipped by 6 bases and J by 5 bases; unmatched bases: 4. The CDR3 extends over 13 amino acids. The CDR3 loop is CASRFGTGTEAFF. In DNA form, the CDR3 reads TGTGCCAGCAGATTCGGGACAGGGACTGAAGCTTTCTTT.

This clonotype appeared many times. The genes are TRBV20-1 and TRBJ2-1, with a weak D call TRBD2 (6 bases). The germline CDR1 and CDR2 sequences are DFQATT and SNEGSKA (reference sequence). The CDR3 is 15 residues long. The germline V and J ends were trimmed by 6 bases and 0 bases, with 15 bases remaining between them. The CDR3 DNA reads TGCAGTGCGAGGGTCGGAGGGAGCTCCTACAATGAGCAGTTCTTC. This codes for CSARVGGSSYNEQFF.

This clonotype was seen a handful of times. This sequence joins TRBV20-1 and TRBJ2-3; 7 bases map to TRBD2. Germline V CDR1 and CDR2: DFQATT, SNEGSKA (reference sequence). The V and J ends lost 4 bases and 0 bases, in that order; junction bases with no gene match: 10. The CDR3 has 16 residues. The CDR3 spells CSANPLLAYSTDTQYF. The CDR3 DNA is TGCAGTGCTAACCCCCTACTAGCGTATAGCACAGATACGCAGTATTTT.

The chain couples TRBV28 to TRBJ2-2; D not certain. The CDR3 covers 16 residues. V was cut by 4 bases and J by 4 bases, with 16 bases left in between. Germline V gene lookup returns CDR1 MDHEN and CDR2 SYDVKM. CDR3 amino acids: CASSSAEVRPTGELFF. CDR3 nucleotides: TGTGCCAGCAGTTCAGCCGAAGTTCGGCCCACCGGGGAGCTGTTTTTT. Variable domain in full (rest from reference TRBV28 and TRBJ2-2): DVKVTQSSRYLVKRTGEKVFLECVQDMDHENMFWYRQDPGLGLRLIYFSYDVKMKEKGDIPEGYSVSREKKERFSLILESASTNQTSMYLCASSSAEVRPTGELFFGEGSRLTVL.

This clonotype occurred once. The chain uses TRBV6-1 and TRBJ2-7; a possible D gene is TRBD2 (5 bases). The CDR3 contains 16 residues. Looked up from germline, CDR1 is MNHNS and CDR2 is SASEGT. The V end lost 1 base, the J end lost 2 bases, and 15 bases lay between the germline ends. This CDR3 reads CASSEGPARTPYEQYF. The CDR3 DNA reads TGTGCCAGCAGTGAAGGACCAGCTAGGACTCCCTACGAGCAGTACTTC.

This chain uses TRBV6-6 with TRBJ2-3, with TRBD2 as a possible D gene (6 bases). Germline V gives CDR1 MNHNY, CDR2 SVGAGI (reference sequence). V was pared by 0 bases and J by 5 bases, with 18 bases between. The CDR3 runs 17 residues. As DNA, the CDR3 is TGTGCCAGCAGTTACTCGATGTCCAGGAGGGCCGGAGATACGCAGTATTTT. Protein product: CASSYSMSRRAGDTQYF.

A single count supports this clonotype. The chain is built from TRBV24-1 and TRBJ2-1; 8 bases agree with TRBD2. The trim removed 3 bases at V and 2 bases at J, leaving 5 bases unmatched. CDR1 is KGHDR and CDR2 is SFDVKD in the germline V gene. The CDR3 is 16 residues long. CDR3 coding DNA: TGTGCCACCAGTGATGGAGCGGGAGAAACCTACAATGAGCAGTTCTTC. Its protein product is CATSDGAGETYNEQFF.

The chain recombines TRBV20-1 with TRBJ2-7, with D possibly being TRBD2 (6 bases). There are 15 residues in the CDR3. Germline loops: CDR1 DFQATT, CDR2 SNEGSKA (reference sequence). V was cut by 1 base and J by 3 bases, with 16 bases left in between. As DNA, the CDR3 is TGCAGTGCTAGAGTTCCTGGGGGGAATTACTACGAGCAGTACTTC. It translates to CSARVPGGNYYEQYF.

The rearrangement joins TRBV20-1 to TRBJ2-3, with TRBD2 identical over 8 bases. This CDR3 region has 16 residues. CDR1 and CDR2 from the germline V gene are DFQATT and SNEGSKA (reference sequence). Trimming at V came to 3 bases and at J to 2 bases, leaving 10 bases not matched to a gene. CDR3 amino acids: CSASIAGRTNTDTQYF. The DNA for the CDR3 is TGCAGTGCTAGTATAGCGGGAAGGACCAACACAGATACGCAGTATTTT.